This T cell receptor (beta chain) was documented in a study of shared clonotypes between healthy human individuals. Study results and limitations: Researchers found naive subsets generally carried larger estimated richness than memory subsets. Rarefaction revealed incomplete sorted-subset sequencing despite large depth.

Only in-frame clones appear in the TCRdb table, and some are missing; sequencing was by immunoSEQ multiplex PCR. The data show hundreds of thousands of clones, roughly 96% seen once. Worth noting for this clone: As yet, its antigen is unknown.

The V end was cut by 3 bases, the J end by 1 base, with 6 bases between. The length of the CDR3 is 14 residues. Germline V gene data show CDR1 as MDHEN and CDR2 as SYDVKM. Naivety among CD8 cells was defined by CD45RO negativity and positive CCR7 selection, thereby excluding terminally differentiated effector memory CD45RA+ cells. Study donors comprised healthy, HIV-negative adults devoid of recent acute infection or vaccination. The V gene is TRBV28, the J gene TRBJ2-2; D ambiguous. The TCR comes from a young woman in good health. The sample taken for sequencing was naive CD8+ T cells sorted from blood. The CDR3 DNA follows: TGTGCCAGCAGTTTCATCGTGAACACCGGGGAGCTGTTTTTT. Translation: CASSFIVNTGELFF. The full variable domain, in which reference TRBV28 and TRBJ2-2 provide the parts outside the CDR3, is DVKVTQSSRYLVKRTGEKVFLECVQDMDHENMFWYRQDPGLGLRLIYFSYDVKMKEKGDIPEGYSVSREKKERFSLILESASTNQTSMYLCASSFIVNTGELFFGEGSRLTVL.